This T cell receptor beta chain was documented in a study of blood T cell repertoires in COVID-19. Study as a whole: The United States, Italy and Spain provided the acute and convalescent COVID-19 samples. PBMCs, B-cell-depleted T cells, or T cells were the source of the cDNA or gDNA that made up the material.

Sequencing used immunoSEQ multiplex PCR; TCRdb keeps in-frame clones, though not all of them. The sample lists a few hundred thousand clones, roughly four fifths seen once, with around 16% in the top ten. The Seattle patients, enrolled during active infection, were followed longitudinally. This sequence was found in a person aged 65 to 79 with COVID-19, enrolled during active disease. The specimen sequenced was peripheral blood.

Written as DNA, the CDR3 is TGTGCCAGCAGCTTTGGCAGCCGGGGGTCACCCCTCCACTTT. This codes for CASSFGSRGSPLHF. This sequence joins TRBV7-2 and TRBJ1-6; TRBD1 is a possible D gene (5 bases). This CDR3 region has 14 residues. Germline V lookup: CDR1 SGHTA, CDR2 FQGNSA. Between the trimmed V and J ends, which lost 3 bases and 10 bases, there was a span of 13 bases. Full variable domain (missing parts from reference TRBV7-2 and TRBJ1-6): GAGVSQSPSNKVTEKGKDVELRCDPISGHTALYWYRQSLGQGLEFLIYFQGNSAPDKSGLPSDRFSAERTGGSVSTLTIQRTQQEDSAVYLCASSFGSRGSPLHFGNGTRLTVT.